The 2 T cell receptor beta chains below were found in one sample sequenced in a study of vaccination and CD4 T cells after COVID-19. Treatment noted: roughly 10-day PBMC culture with coronavirus spike peptide pools or control peptides (ViraFEST assay). Pre-COVID-19 pandemic sampling (2011-2018) yielded the unexposed donor's CD4+ T cells. The antigens of these receptors remain unknown. Cultured CD4+ T cells had their DNA profiled by the Oncomine TCR Beta short-read assay. TCRdb recomputed calls from the PCR reads with MiXCR, one row per CDR3 protein. The sample records more than 6,500 distinct CDR3 sequences, roughly two fifths being singletons. The sequenced sample consisted of CD4+ T cells from blood, cultured in vitro. These receptors were collected from a human donor in good health.

The rearrangement joins TRBV4-2 to TRBJ1-6; no clear D. Germline V lookup: CDR1 LGHNA, CDR2 YNFKEQ. V lost 8 bases to trimming and J lost 0 bases, with 8 bases between them. The CDR3 length is 14 residues. CDR3 protein: CASDFGSYNSPLHF. Written as DNA, the CDR3 is TGTGCCAGCGACTTCGGCTCCTATAATTCACCCCTCCACTTT.

This clonotype was picked up a small number of times. The J gene is TRBJ1-2, the V gene TRBV19; 11 bases are shared with TRBD1. V shed 9 bases, J shed 4 bases, and the junction held 4 bases outside the gene matches. This CDR3 comprises 13 residues. Germline CDR1 reads LNHDA; CDR2 reads SQIVND (reference sequence). The chain's CDR3 is CASQGQGAYGYTF. The DNA for the CDR3 is TGTGCCAGCCAAGGACAGGGGGCCTATGGCTACACCTTC.